This TCR beta chain appears in the sequencing data of a study of OX40 agonist ivuxolimab in advanced cancers. Study at large: Three patients, one with hepatocellular carcinoma and two with cutaneous melanoma, achieved partial responses. Findings and limits, study-wide: Clonal expansion from baseline to week 6 occurred in both CD4+ and CD8+ T cells.

V shed 3 bases and J shed 0 bases, with 13 bases lying between them. The germline V gene has CDR1 SGHRS and CDR2 YFSETQ. The CDR3 is 15 residues long. Points on this clone: No antigen is known for it.

Only in-frame clones appear in the TCRdb table, and some are missing; sequencing was by immunoSEQ multiplex PCR. The table lists some 70,000 clones, roughly four fifths of them singletons, with approximately 1.4% in the top ten. The chain has TRBV5-1 and TRBJ2-7; tentative D call: TRBD1 (7 bases). The receptor comes from an adult with an advanced solid tumor such as melanoma, head and neck, liver or kidney cancer. Source: CD4+ or CD8+ T cells sorted from blood, taken in a trial of the OX40 agonist ivuxolimab. The CDR3 spells CASSWAGQSSYEQYF. CDR3 bases: TGCGCCAGCAGCTGGGCGGGACAGAGCTCCTACGAGCAGTACTTC. Filled out from reference TRBV5-1 and TRBJ2-7, the complete variable domain reads KAGVTQTPRYLIKTRGQQVTLSCSPISGHRSVSWYQQTPGQGLQFLFEYFSETQRNKGNFPGRFSGRQFSNSRSEMNVSTLELGDSALYLCASSWAGQSSYEQYFGPGTRLTVT.